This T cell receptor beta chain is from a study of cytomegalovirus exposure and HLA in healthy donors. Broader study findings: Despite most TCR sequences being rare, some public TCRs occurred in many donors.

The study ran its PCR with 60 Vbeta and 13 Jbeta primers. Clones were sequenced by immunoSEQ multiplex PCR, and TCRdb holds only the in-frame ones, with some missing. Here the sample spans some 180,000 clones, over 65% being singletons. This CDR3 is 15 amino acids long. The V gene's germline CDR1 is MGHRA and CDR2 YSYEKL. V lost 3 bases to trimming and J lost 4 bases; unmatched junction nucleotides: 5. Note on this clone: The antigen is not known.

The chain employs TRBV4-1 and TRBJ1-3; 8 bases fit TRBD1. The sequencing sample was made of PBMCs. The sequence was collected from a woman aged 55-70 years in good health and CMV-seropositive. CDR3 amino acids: CASSHQGAAGNTIYF. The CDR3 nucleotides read TGCGCCAGCAGCCACCAGGGGGCTGCGGGAAACACCATATATTTT.